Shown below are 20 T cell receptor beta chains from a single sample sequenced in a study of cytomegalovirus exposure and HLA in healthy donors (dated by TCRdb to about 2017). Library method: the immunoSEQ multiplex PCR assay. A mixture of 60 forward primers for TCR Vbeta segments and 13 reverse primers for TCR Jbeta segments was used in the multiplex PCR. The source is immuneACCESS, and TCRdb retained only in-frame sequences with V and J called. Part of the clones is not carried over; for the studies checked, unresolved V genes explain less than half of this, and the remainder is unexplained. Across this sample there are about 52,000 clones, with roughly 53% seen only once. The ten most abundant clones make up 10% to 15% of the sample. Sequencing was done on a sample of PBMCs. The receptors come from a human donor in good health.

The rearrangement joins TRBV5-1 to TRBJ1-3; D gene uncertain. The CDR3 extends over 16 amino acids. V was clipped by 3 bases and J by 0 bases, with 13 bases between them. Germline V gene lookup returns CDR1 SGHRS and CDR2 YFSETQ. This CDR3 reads CASSSRDKFSGNTIYF. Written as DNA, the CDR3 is TGCGCCAGCAGCTCCCGGGATAAGTTCTCTGGAAACACCATATATTTT.

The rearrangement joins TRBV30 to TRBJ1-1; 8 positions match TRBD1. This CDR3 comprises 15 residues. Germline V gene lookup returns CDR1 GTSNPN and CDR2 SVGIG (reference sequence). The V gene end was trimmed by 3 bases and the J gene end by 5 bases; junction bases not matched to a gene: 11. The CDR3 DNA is TGTGCCTGGAGGGCACCTACAGGGGGGAGGACTGAAGCTTTCTTT. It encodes CAWRAPTGGRTEAFF.

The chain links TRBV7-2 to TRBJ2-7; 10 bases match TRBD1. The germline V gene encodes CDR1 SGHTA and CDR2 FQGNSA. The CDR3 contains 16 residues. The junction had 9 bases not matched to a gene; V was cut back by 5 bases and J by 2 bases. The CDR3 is CASSSRQGAGTYEQYF. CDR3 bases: TGTGCCAGCAGCAGCCGACAGGGGGCGGGGACCTACGAGCAGTACTTC.

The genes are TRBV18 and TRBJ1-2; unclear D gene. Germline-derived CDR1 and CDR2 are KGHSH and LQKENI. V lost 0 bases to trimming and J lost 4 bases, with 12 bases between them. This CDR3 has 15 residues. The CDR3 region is CASSPPSLASYGYTF. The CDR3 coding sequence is TGTGCCAGCTCACCACCGTCCCTGGCATCCTATGGCTACACCTTC.

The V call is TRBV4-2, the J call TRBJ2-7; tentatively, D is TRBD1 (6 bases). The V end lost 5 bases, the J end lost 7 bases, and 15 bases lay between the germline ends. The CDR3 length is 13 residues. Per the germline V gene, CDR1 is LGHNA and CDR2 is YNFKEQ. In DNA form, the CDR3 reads TGTGCCAGCAGCTCTTCGATGCAGGGGGAGCAGTACTTC. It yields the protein CASSSSMQGEQYF.

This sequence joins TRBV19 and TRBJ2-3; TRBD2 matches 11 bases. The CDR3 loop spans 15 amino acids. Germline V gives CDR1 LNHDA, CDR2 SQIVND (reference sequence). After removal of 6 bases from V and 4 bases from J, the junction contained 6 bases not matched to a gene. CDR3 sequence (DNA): TGTGCCAGTAGCCTACTAGCGGGGGAGGCAGATACGCAGTATTTT. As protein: CASSLLAGEADTQYF. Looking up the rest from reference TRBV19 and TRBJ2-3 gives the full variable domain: DGGITQSPKYLFRKEGQNVTLSCEQNLNHDAMYWYRQDPGQGLRLIYYSQIVNDFQKGDIAEGYSVSREKKESFPLTVTSAQKNPTAFYLCASSLLAGEADTQYFGPGTRLTVL.

CDR3 in amino acids: CASSIQGDTEAFF. CDR3 nucleotides: TGCGCCAGCAGCATACAGGGTGACACTGAAGCTTTCTTT. The chain links TRBV5-1 to TRBJ1-1; D perhaps matches TRBD1 (6 bases). Germline V gene sequence: CDR1 SGHRS, CDR2 YFSETQ. Trimming shortened V by 4 bases and J by 3 bases, and 10 bases separated the two germline ends. The CDR3 has 13 amino acids.

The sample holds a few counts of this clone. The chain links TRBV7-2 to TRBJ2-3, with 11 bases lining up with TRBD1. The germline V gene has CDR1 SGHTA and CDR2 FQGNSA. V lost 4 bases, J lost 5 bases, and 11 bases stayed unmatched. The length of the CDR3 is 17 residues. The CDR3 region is CASSSVWGTGGGDTQYF. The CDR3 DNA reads TGTGCCAGCAGCTCCGTTTGGGGGACAGGGGGGGGAGATACGCAGTATTTT.

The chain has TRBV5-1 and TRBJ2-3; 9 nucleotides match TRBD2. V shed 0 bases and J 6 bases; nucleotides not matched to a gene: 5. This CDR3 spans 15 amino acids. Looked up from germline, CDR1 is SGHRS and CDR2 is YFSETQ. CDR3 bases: TGCGCCAGCAGCTTGGTTAGCGGGGGCGTGGATACGCAGTATTTT. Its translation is CASSLVSGGVDTQYF.

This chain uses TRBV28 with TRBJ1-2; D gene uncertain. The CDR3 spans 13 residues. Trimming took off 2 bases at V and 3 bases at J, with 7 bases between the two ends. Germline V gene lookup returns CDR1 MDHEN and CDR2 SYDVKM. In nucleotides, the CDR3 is TGTGCCAGCAGTTTAGCAGAATACTATGGCTACACCTTC. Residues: CASSLAEYYGYTF.

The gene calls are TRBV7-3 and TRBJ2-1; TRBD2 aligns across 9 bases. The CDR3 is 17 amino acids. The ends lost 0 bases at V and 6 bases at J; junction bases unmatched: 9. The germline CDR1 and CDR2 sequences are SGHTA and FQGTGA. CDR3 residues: CASSLTRGGGAPNEQFF. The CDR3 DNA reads TGTGCCAGCAGCTTAACGCGGGGCGGGGGGGCCCCCAATGAGCAGTTCTTC.

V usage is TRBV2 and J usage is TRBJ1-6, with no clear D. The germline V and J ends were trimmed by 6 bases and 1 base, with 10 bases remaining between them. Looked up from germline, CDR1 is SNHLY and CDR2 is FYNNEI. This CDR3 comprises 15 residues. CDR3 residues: CASSITWSYNSPLHF. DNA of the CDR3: TGTGCCAGCAGCATCACATGGTCCTATAATTCACCCCTCCACTTT.

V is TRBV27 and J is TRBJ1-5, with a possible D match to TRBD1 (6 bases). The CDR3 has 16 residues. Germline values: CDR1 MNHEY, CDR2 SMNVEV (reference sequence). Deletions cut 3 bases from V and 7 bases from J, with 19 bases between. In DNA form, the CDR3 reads TGTGCCAGCAGTTTTCGGGCAGGGGATCTTAGCCAGCCCCAGCATTTT. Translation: CASSFRAGDLSQPQHF.

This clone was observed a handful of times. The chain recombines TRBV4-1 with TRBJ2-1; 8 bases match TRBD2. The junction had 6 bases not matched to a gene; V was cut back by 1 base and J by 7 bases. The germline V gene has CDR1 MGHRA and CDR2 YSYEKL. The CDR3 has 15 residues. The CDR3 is CASSQVGGGRNEQFF. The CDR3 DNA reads TGCGCCAGCAGCCAAGTCGGGGGGGGCCGGAATGAGCAGTTCTTC.

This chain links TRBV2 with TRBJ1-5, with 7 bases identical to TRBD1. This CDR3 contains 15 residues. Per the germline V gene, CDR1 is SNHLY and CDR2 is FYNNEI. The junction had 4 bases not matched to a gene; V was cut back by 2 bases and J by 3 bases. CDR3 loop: CASSEQGVPNQPQHF. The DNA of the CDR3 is TGTGCCAGCAGTGAACAGGGGGTACCCAATCAGCCCCAGCATTTT.

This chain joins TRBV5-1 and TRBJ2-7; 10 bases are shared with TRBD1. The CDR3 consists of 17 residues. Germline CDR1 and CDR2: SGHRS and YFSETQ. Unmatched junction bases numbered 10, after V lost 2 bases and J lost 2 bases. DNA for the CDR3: TGCGCCAGCAGCTTAAATCCGGGACAGGGGCCAACCTACGAGCAGTACTTC. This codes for CASSLNPGQGPTYEQYF. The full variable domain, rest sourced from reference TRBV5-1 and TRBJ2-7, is KAGVTQTPRYLIKTRGQQVTLSCSPISGHRSVSWYQQTPGQGLQFLFEYFSETQRNKGNFPGRFSGRQFSNSRSEMNVSTLELGDSALYLCASSLNPGQGPTYEQYFGPGTRLTVT.

The CDR3: CAWSFQRARNTEAFF. The DNA for the CDR3 is TGTGCCTGGAGCTTTCAGAGGGCGCGGAACACTGAAGCTTTCTTT. This chain connects TRBV30 to TRBJ1-1; the D is unclear. Looked up from germline, CDR1 is GTSNPN and CDR2 is SVGIG (reference sequence). V lost 3 bases, J lost 1 base, and 15 bases lay in between. The CDR3 sequence is 15 residues long.

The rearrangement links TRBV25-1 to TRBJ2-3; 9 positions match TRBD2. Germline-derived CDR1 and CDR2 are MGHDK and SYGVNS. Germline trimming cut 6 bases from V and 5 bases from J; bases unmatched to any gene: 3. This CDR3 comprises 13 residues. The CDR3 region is CASSRGGVDTQYF. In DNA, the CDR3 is TGTGCCAGCAGCCGCGGGGGGGTAGATACGCAGTATTTT.

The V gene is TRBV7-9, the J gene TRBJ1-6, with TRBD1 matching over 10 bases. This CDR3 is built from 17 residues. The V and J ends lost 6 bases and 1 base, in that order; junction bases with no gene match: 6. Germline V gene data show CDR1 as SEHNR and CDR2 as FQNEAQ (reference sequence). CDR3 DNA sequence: TGTGCCAGCAGGTCGGGACAGGGGAGATCCTATAATTCACCCCTCCACTTT. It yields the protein CASRSGQGRSYNSPLHF.

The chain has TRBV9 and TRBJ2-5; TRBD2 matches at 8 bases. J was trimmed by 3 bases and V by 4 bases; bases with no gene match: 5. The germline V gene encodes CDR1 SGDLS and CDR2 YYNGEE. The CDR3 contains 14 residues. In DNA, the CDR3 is TGTGCCAGCAGCCGGGGGGGGGTTGAAGAGACCCAGTACTTC. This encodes CASSRGGVEETQYF. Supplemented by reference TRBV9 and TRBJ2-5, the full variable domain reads DSGVTQTPKHLITATGQRVTLRCSPRSGDLSVYWYQQSLDQGLQFLIQYYNGEERAKGNILERFSAQQFPDLHSELNLSSLELGDSALYFCASSRGGVEETQYFGPGTRLLVL.